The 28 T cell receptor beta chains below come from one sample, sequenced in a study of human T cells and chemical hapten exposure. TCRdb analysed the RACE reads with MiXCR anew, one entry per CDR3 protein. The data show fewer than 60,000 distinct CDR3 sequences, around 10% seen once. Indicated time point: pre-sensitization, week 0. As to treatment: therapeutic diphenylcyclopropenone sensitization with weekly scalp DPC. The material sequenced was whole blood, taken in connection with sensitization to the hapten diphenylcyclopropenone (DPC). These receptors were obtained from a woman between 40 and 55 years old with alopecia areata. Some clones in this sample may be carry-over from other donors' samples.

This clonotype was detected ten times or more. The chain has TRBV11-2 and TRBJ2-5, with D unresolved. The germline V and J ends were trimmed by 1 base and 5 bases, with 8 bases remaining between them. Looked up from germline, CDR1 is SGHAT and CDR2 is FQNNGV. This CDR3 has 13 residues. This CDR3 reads CASSLVIQETQYF. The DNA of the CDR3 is TGTGCCAGCAGCTTAGTTATTCAGGAGACCCAGTACTTC.

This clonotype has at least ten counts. The CDR3 DNA is TGTGCCAGCAGTTACTCCGCAGGGTCGAAACCCTACGAGCAGTACTTC. This sequence encodes CASSYSAGSKPYEQYF. The chain joins TRBV6-6 to TRBJ2-7; weak D call: TRBD1 (5 bases). The germline gives CDR1 MNHNY, CDR2 SVGAGI (reference sequence). The ends were cut back, 0 bases at V and 2 bases at J, with 14 bases in the middle. The CDR3 runs to 16 residues.

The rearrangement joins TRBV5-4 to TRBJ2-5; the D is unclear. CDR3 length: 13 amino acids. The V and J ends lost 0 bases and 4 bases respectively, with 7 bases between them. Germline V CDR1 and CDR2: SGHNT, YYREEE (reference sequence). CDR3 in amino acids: CASSLGSSETQYF. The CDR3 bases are TGTGCCAGCAGCTTGGGCAGTTCAGAGACCCAGTACTTC. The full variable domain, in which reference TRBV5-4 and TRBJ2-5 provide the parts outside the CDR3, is ETGVTQSPTHLIKTRGQQVTLRCSSQSGHNTVSWYQQALGQGPQFIFQYYREEENGRGNFPPRFSGLQFPNYSSELNVNALELDDSALYLCASSLGSSETQYFGPGTRLLVL.

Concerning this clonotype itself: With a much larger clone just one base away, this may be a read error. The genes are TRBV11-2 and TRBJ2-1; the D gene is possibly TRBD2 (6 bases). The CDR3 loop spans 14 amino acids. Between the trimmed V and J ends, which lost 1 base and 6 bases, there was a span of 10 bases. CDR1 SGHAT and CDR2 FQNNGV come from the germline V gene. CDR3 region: CASSLGGKGNEQFF. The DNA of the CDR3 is TGTGCCAGCAGCTTAGGCGGGAAAGGCAATGAGCAGTTCTTC.

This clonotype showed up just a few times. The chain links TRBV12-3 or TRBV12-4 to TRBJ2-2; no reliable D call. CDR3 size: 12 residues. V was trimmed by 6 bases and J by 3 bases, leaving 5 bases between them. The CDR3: CASRGYTGELFF. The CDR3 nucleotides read TGTGCCAGCAGGGGGTACACCGGGGAGCTGTTTTTT.

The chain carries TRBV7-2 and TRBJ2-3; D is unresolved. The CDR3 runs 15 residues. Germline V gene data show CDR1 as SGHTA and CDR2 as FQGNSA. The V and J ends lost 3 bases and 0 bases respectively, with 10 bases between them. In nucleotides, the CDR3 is TGTGCCAGCAGCTTGCCCCGGCAGAGCACAGATACGCAGTATTTT. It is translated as CASSLPRQSTDTQYF.

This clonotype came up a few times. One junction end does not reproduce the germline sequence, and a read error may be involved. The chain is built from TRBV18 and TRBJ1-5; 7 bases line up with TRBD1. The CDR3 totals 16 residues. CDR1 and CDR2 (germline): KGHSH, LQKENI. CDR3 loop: CASSPARRTGNQPQLF. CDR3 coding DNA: TGTGCCAGCTCACCAGCTCGCAGGACAGGCAATCAGCCCCAGCTTTTT.

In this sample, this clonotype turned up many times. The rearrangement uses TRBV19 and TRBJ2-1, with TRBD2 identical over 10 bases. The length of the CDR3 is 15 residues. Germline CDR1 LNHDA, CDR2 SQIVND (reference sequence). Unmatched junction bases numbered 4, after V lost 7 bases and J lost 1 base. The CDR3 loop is CASTSGRGSYNEQFF. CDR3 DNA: TGTGCCAGTACTAGCGGGAGAGGATCCTACAATGAGCAGTTCTTC. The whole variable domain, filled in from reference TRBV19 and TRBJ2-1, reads DGGITQSPKYLFRKEGQNVTLSCEQNLNHDAMYWYRQDPGQGLRLIYYSQIVNDFQKGDIAEGYSVSREKKESFPLTVTSAQKNPTAFYLCASTSGRGSYNEQFFGPGTRLTVL.

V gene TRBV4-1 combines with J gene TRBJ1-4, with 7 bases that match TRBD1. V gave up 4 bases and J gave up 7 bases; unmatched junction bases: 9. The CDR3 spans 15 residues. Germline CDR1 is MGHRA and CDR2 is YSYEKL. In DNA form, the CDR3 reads TGCGCCAGCAGCCCATCAGGGGGAAATGGTGAAAAACTGTTTTTT. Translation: CASSPSGGNGEKLFF.

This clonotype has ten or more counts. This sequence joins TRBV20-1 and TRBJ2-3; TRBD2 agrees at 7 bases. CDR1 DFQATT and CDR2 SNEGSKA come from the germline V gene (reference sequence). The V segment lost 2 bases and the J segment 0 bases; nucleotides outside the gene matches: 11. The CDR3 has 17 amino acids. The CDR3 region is CSARNPGASGSTDTQYF. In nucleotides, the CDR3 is TGCAGTGCTAGAAACCCCGGCGCTAGCGGAAGCACAGATACGCAGTATTTT.

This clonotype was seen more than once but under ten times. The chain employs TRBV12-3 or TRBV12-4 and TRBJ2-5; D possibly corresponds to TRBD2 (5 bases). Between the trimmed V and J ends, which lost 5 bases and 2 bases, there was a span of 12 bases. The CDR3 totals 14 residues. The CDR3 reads CASSLERPQETQYF. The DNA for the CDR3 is TGTGCCAGCAGTCTGGAGCGGCCACAAGAGACCCAGTACTTC.

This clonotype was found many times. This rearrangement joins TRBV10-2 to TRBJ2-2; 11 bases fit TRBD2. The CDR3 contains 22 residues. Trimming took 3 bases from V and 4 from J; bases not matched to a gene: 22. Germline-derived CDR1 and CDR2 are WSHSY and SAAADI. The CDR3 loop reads CASSDSPGLAAVGTLGTGELFF. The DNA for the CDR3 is TGCGCCAGCAGTGATTCGCCGGGACTAGCGGCAGTGGGTACGCTAGGCACCGGGGAGCTGTTTTTT.

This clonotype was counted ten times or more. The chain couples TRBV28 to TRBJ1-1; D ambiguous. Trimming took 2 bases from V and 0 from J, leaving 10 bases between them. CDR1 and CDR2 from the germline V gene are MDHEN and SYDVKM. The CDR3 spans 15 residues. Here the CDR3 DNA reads TGTGCCAGCAGTTTAGGGTCCGGACTGAACACTGAAGCTTTCTTT. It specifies CASSLGSGLNTEAFF.

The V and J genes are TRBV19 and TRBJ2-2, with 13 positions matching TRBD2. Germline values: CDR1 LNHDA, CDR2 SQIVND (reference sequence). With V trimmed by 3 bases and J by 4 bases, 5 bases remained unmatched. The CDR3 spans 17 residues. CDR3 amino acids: CASSIGLAGVSTGELFF. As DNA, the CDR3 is TGTGCCAGTAGTATCGGACTAGCGGGGGTATCCACCGGGGAGCTGTTTTTT.

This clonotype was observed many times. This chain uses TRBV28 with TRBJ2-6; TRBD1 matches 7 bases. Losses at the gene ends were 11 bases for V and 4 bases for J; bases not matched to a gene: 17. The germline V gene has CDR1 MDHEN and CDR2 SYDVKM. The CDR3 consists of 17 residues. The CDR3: CAARQGVSMGGANVLTF. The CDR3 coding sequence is TGTGCCGCCCGACAGGGAGTCTCCATGGGGGGGGCCAACGTCCTGACTTTC.

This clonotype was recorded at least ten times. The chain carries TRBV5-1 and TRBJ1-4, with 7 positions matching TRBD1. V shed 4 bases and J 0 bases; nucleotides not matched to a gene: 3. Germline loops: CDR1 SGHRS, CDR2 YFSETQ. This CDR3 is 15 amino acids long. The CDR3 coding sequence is TGCGCCAGCAGCACGACAGGGTCAACTAATGAAAAACTGTTTTTT. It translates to CASSTTGSTNEKLFF.

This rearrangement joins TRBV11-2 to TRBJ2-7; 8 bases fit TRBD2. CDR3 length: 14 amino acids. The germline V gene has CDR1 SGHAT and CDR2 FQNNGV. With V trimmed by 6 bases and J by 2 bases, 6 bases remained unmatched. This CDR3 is CASRSAGGPYEQYF. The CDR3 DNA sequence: TGTGCCAGCAGGAGCGCGGGAGGCCCCTACGAGCAGTACTTC.

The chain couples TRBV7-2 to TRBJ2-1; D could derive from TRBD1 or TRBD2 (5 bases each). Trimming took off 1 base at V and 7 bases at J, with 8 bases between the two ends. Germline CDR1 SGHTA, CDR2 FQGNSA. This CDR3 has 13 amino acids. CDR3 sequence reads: CASSLVEGNEQFF. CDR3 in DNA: TGTGCCAGCAGCTTAGTAGAGGGGAATGAGCAGTTCTTC.

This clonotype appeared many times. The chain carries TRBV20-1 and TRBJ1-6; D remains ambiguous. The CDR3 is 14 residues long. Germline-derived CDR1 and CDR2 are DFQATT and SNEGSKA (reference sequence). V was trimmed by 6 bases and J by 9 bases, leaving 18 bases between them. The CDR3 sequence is CSALLYGVGSPLHF. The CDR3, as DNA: TGCAGTGCCTTATTATACGGGGTTGGTTCACCCCTCCACTTT.

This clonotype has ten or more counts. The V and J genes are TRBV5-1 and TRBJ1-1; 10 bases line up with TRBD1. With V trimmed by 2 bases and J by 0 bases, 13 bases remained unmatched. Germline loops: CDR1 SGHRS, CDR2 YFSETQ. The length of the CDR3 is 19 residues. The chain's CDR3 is CASSFLGPGTGVMNTEAFF. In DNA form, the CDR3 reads TGCGCCAGCAGCTTTTTGGGCCCAGGGACAGGGGTCATGAACACTGAAGCTTTCTTT.

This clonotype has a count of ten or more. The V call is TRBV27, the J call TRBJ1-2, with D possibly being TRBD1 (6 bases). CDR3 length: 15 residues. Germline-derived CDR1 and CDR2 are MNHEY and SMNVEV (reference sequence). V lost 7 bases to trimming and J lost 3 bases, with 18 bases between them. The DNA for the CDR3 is TGTGCCAGCACCCCACGGGGGCCTGAGGACTATGGCTACACCTTC. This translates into CASTPRGPEDYGYTF.

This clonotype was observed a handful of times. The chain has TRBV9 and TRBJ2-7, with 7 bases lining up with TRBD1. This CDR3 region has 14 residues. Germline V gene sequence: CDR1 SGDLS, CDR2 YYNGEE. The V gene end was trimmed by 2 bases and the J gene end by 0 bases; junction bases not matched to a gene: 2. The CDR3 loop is CASSVGTASYEQYF. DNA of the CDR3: TGTGCCAGCAGCGTCGGGACAGCCTCCTACGAGCAGTACTTC.

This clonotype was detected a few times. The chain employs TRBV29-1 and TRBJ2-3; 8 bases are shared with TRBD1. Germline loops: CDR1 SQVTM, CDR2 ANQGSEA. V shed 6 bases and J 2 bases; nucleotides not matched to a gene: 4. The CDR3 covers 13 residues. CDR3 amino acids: CSVSQGATDTQYF. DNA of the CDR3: TGCAGCGTCTCGCAGGGGGCCACAGATACGCAGTATTTT.

The chain's CDR3 is CASSQEGQRGDEQFF. CDR3 DNA: TGTGCCAGCAGCCAAGAGGGACAGAGGGGCGATGAGCAGTTCTTC. The V gene is TRBV3-1, the J gene TRBJ2-1; TRBD1 matches at 7 bases. Trimming at V came to 0 bases and at J to 8 bases, leaving 7 bases not matched to a gene. This CDR3 has 15 residues. Germline-derived CDR1 and CDR2 are LGHDT and YNNKEL (reference sequence).

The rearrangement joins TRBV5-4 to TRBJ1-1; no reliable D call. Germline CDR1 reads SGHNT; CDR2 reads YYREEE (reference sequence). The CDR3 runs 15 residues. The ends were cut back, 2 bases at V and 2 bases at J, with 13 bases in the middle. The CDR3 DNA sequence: TGTGCCAGCAGCTTTATCAGACGGGGAAACACTGAAGCTTTCTTT. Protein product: CASSFIRRGNTEAFF.

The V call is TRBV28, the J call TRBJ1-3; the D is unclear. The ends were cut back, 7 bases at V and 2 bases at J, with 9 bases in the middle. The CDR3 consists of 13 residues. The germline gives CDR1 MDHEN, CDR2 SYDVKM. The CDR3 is CASIPLAGNTIYF. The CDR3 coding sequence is TGTGCCAGCATCCCCCTCGCTGGAAACACCATATATTTT.

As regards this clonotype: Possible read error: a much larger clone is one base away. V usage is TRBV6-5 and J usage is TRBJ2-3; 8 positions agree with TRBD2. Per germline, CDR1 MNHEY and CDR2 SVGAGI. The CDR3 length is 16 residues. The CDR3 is CTSSSSGLADTDTQYF. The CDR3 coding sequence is TGTACCAGCAGTTCCAGCGGACTAGCCGATACAGATACGCAGTATTTT.

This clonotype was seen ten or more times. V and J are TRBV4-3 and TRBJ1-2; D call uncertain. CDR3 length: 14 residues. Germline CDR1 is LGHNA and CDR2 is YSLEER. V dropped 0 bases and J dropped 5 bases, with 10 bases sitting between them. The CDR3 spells CASSQDKRAYGYTF. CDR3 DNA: TGCGCCAGCAGCCAAGATAAAAGGGCTTATGGCTACACCTTC.